The 10 T cell receptor beta chains below were found in one sample sequenced in a study of blood T cell repertoires in COVID-19. Profiling relied on immunoSEQ multiplex PCR, and the TCRdb table lists in-frame clones only, not all of them. The table includes 150,000 to 200,000 clones, more than 75% detected once. Input material: peripheral blood. The receptors shown here come from a woman aged 40 to 49 with COVID-19, enrolled during active disease.

The V and J genes are TRBV7-9 and TRBJ1-2, with TRBD1 matching 9 bases. CDR1 is SEHNR and CDR2 is FQNEAQ in the germline V gene (reference sequence). V was clipped by 6 bases and J by 8 bases; unmatched bases: 4. The CDR3 extends over 12 amino acids. CDR3: CASSWDREGYTF. The CDR3 coding sequence is TGTGCCAGCAGTTGGGACAGGGAAGGCTACACCTTC.

This clone appeared a single time. The chain is built from TRBV18 and TRBJ2-3, with 7 bases identical to TRBD1. V lost 5 bases and J lost 4; bases outside the gene matches: 12. The germline CDR1 and CDR2 sequences are KGHSH and LQKENI. The CDR3 extends over 16 amino acids. CDR3 nucleotides: TGTGCCAGCTCAGATCCGAGAGGGGGCGCGGCAGATACGCAGTATTTT. This codes for CASSDPRGGAADTQYF.

This clone was observed a single time. The chain joins TRBV5-1 to TRBJ2-3; TRBD1 might be the D (6 bases). Germline V lookup: CDR1 SGHRS, CDR2 YFSETQ. V lost 4 bases and J lost 2, with 14 bases in between. This CDR3 has 15 amino acids. The CDR3 DNA reads TGCGCCAGCAGCCGACTTGAGGGGGTCACAGATACGCAGTATTTT. Translating it yields CASSRLEGVTDTQYF.

The chain joins TRBV27 to TRBJ2-5; 7 nucleotides line up with TRBD1. V gave up 2 bases and J gave up 7 bases; unmatched junction bases: 7. Germline V gene data show CDR1 as MNHEY and CDR2 as SMNVEV (reference sequence). The CDR3 spans 14 residues. CDR3 coding DNA: TGTGCCAGCAGTTTAGGGACAGACCAGCGGACCCAGTACTTC. Protein: CASSLGTDQRTQYF.

This sequence joins TRBV4-1 and TRBJ2-7, with no clear D. The CDR3 is 15 amino acids. Germline V gives CDR1 MGHRA, CDR2 YSYEKL. The V end lost 5 bases, the J end lost 0 bases, and 14 bases lay between the germline ends. CDR3 protein: CASSFNLRVSYEQYF. The CDR3 DNA reads TGCGCCAGCAGCTTTAATCTTCGAGTCTCCTACGAGCAGTACTTC.

The chain has TRBV4-1 and TRBJ2-3, with 14 bases that match TRBD2. CDR1 is MGHRA, CDR2 YSYEKL, per germline. This CDR3 spans 18 amino acids. V lost 5 bases and J lost 5; bases outside the gene matches: 12. The CDR3 bases are TGCGCCAGCAGCTTCGGACTAGCGGGAGGCCCTAGTCGAGATACGCAGTATTTT. Translating gives CASSFGLAGGPSRDTQYF.

This clone was picked up one time. The chain employs TRBV10-3 and TRBJ2-5, with D uncertain. The germline gives CDR1 ENHRY, CDR2 SYGVKD. V was clipped by 6 bases and J by 2 bases, with 13 bases between them. The CDR3 contains 14 residues. The CDR3 coding sequence is TGTGCCATCAGGCCCGGTCCTGAACAAGAGACCCAGTACTTC. This codes for CAIRPGPEQETQYF.

CDR3 sequence: CASSEGRESEQYF. The CDR3 region has the DNA TGTGCCAGCAGTGAAGGCCGGGAGTCCGAGCAGTACTTC. The J gene is TRBJ2-7, the V gene TRBV6-1; possible D gene TRBD2, 6 bases. The CDR3 loop spans 13 amino acids. From germline, CDR1 is MNHNS and CDR2 SASEGT. Trimming pared 1 base from V and 6 bases from J, leaving 10 bases between.

This clone is a singleton in its sample. J is TRBJ2-4 and V is TRBV12-5, with TRBD2 matching 7 bases. Germline V CDR1 and CDR2: LGHNT, FRNRAP. This CDR3 has 18 amino acids. Losses at the gene ends were 1 base for V and 2 bases for J; bases not matched to a gene: 11. The CDR3 nucleotides read TGTGCTAGTGGTTTGGCAACCGCTAGCGGCGACCCCAAAAACATTCAGTACTTC. This gives the protein CASGLATASGDPKNIQYF.

The V gene is TRBV7-7, the J gene TRBJ2-1, with a tentative D call TRBD2 (6 bases). Germline V gene data show CDR1 as SSHAT and CDR2 as FNYEAQ (reference sequence). The CDR3 is 13 residues long. V was clipped by 5 bases and J by 8 bases, with 13 bases between them. The CDR3 loop is CASSPGSSYEQFF. The CDR3 coding sequence is TGTGCCAGCAGCCCCGGGAGTAGCTATGAGCAGTTCTTC.